The rows below give T cell receptor beta chains drawn from one sample of a study of lymphopenia after photon versus proton radiotherapy. The assay was immunoSEQ multiplex PCR, and TCRdb's table has in-frame clones only and misses some. The profile shows 60,000 or so clones, about 90% of them singletons. This sample comprised peripheral blood, obtained from a patient treated with proton-based radiotherapy. The origin of the receptors is a man older than 75 with esophageal cancer. CDR3s include the opening cysteine and the closing phenylalanine or tryptophan. A D gene is named only where the DNA matches it firmly. Clone size appears in some rows only: once, few, many, or a class for an expanded clone.

d_call	v_call	clone_size	j_call	cdr3_length	cdr3_nt	cdr3_aa
.	TRBV27	.	TRBJ2-2	13	TGTGCCAGCAGTTTACCGAACACCGGGGAGCTGTTTTTT	CASSLPNTGELFF
.	TRBV7-9	.	TRBJ2-7	13	TGTGCCAGCAGCTTTATTCTGGGCTCCGAGCAGTACTTC	CASSFILGSEQYF
.	TRBV10-2	.	TRBJ2-2	13	TGCGCCAGCAGTGAGCAGGGTACCGGGGAGCTGTTTTTT	CASSEQGTGELFF
.	TRBV7-8	.	TRBJ2-2	15	TGTGCCAGCAGCTTAAACAGAGCGAACACCGGGGAGCTGTTTTTT	CASSLNRANTGELFF
.	TRBV30	.	TRBJ2-7	13	TGTGCCTGGGCCCGCACGGGCTTAGGCGAGCAGTACTTC	CAWARTGLGEQYF
.	TRBV6-9	.	TRBJ2-3	11	TGTGCCAGCAGTTACTTGGATACGCAGTATTTT	CASSYLDTQYF
.	TRBV7-9	.	TRBJ2-7	12	TGTGCCAGCAGCTTAGAGGACTACGAGCAGTACTTC	CASSLEDYEQYF
.	TRBV27	.	TRBJ2-7	16	TGTGCCAGCAGTTTGTACAGTGTAGTGGGGTCCCACGAGCAGTACTTC	CASSLYSVVGSHEQYF
.	TRBV5-3	.	TRBJ1-5	13	TGTGCCAGCAGCTTGGGGCGCGACCAGCCCCAGCATTTT	CASSLGRDQPQHF
.	TRBV18	.	TRBJ1-1	14	TGTGCCAGCTCACCTGTAGGGGTGAACACTGAAGCTTTCTTT	CASSPVGVNTEAFF
TRBD2	TRBV2	.	TRBJ2-7	16	TGTGCCAGCACCGGGACTAGTGATTTTATTCGCTACGAGCAGTACTTC	CASTGTSDFIRYEQYF
TRBD2	TRBV7-2	.	TRBJ2-7	17	TGTGCCAGCAGCTTAGCAGGGACTAGCGGGGGAGCCTACGAGCAGTACTTC	CASSLAGTSGGAYEQYF
.	TRBV2	.	TRBJ2-5	13	TGTGCCAGCAGTCAGCGGAGTGAAGAGACCCAGTACTTC	CASSQRSEETQYF
TRBD1	TRBV2	.	TRBJ2-2	14	TGTGCCAGCACCCCGGGACAGTATGACGGGGAGCTGTTTTTT	CASTPGQYDGELFF
TRBD2	TRBV7-8	medium-sized	TRBJ2-7	15	TGTGCCAGCAGCTTGGTGACTAGCGGGTCCTACGAGCAGTACTTC	CASSLVTSGSYEQYF
.	TRBV6-6	.	TRBJ1-5	14	TGTGCCAGCAGTTACCCGAATAGCAATCAGCCCCAGCATTTT	CASSYPNSNQPQHF
TRBD2	TRBV11-2	.	TRBJ2-5	14	TGTGCCAGCAGCTTGACTAGCGGGGGCGAGACCCAGTACTTC	CASSLTSGGETQYF
.	TRBV9	.	TRBJ1-4	15	TGTGCCAGCAGCGTAGGTCTAGGGCTCGGTGAAAAACTGTTTTTT	CASSVGLGLGEKLFF
TRBD2	TRBV10-3	.	TRBJ2-1	17	TGTGCCATCACCCCAACGCAGGGGACTAGCGGGAGTTATGAGCAGTTCTTC	CAITPTQGTSGSYEQFF
.	TRBV12-5	.	TRBJ2-2	14	TGTGCTAGTGGTTTAGAACCCAACACCGGGGAGCTGTTTTTT	CASGLEPNTGELFF
TRBD2	TRBV30	.	TRBJ2-3	15	TGTGCCTGGAGTGTAGGACTAGCCAACGCAGATACGCAGTATTTT	CAWSVGLANADTQYF
.	TRBV7-9	few	TRBJ1-4	14	TGTGCCAGCAGCTTAGCCAGGGACGGTGAAAAACTGTTTTTT	CASSLARDGEKLFF
.	TRBV7-9	once	TRBJ2-2	13	TGTGCCAGCAGCTCCAGGGGAGGCGGGGAGCTGTTTTTT	CASSSRGGGELFF
TRBD1	TRBV18	.	TRBJ1-3	14	TGTGCCAGCTCAGGAGCAGGGGGCCCGGACACCATATATTTT	CASSGAGGPDTIYF
.	TRBV18	.	TRBJ1-2	15	TGTGCCAGCTCACCAGTGACGGCGTCAAGCTATGGCTACACCTTC	CASSPVTASSYGYTF
.	TRBV11-2	.	TRBJ1-1	13	TGTGCCAGCAGCCCCGGGGGGAACACTGAAGCTTTCTTT	CASSPGGNTEAFF
.	TRBV7-6	.	TRBJ1-2	14	TGTGCCAGCAGCTCCGGTTGGATGGGCTATGGCTACACCTTC	CASSSGWMGYGYTF
.	TRBV19	.	TRBJ2-7	14	TGTGCCAGTAGTATAGCAGTACAGACCTACGAGCAGTACTTC	CASSIAVQTYEQYF
.	TRBV29-1	.	TRBJ1-1	12	TGCAGCGTTGAAGACTGGGAGAGAGAAGCTTTCTTT	CSVEDWEREAFF
TRBD2	TRBV10-3	.	TRBJ2-3	14	TGTGCCATCAGTGGGACTAGCAAGGCAGATACGCAGTATTTT	CAISGTSKADTQYF
TRBD1	TRBV7-3	.	TRBJ2-2	16	TGTGCCAGCAGCGACGGGACAGGGAAGAACACCGGGGAGCTGTTTTTT	CASSDGTGKNTGELFF
.	TRBV2	.	TRBJ1-2	14	TGTGCCAGCAGAATCAGGCCCGTTGGCTATGGCTACACCTTC	CASRIRPVGYGYTF
.	TRBV6-1	.	TRBJ2-3	14	TGTGCCAGCAGTGTGGGACCTACTGGAGATACGCAGTATTTT	CASSVGPTGDTQYF
.	TRBV30	.	TRBJ1-1	14	TGTGCCTGGAGTGGCCCCGGGGGCTACACTGAAGCTTTCTTT	CAWSGPGGYTEAFF
.	TRBV11-3	once	TRBJ2-1	14	TGTGCCAGCAGCTTAGCGGGGCCCTGGTCGGAGCAGTTCTTC	CASSLAGPWSEQFF
.	TRBV15	.	TRBJ2-1	17	TGTGCCACCAGCAGAGGACCCTCGGCAGGAACCTACAATGAGCAGTTCTTC	CATSRGPSAGTYNEQFF
.	TRBV5-1	.	TRBJ2-7	14	TGCGCCAGCAGAACCGGGACCAGCGCTCACGAGCAGTACTTC	CASRTGTSAHEQYF
.	TRBV7-9	.	TRBJ1-1	13	TGTGCCAGCAGCTTCGACGGACGAGATATGACTTTCTTT	CASSFDGRDMTFF
TRBD2	TRBV6-4	once	TRBJ2-3	14	TGTGCCAGCAGTCCTAGCGGGGACACAGATACGCAGTATTTT	CASSPSGDTDTQYF
.	TRBV15	.	TRBJ2-7	16	TGTGCCACCAGCGTTGGGGGGCCCAGGGATTCCTACGAGCAGTACTTC	CATSVGGPRDSYEQYF
.	TRBV5-6	.	TRBJ2-1	13	TGTGCCAGCAGCTCGACTTACTCAAATGAGCAGTTCTTC	CASSSTYSNEQFF
.	TRBV5-1	.	TRBJ1-6	15	TGCGCCAGCAGCCTAACAGTCAGGGCGAATTCACCCCTCCACTTT	CASSLTVRANSPLHF
.	TRBV5-1	.	TRBJ2-3	16	TGCGCCAGCAGCCAGGGGTTGTCTAGCGTCTTAGATACGCAGTATTTT	CASSQGLSSVLDTQYF
.	TRBV12-5	.	TRBJ1-5	15	TGTGCTAGTGGTTTCCGGCGGGTAATCAATCAGCCCCAGCATTTT	CASGFRRVINQPQHF
.	TRBV29-1	few	TRBJ2-7	11	TGCAGCGTTGTAACAGCCTACGAGCAGTACTTC	CSVVTAYEQYF
.	TRBV9	.	TRBJ2-1	14	TGTGCCAGCAGCGTTGAAGACCAATACAATGAGCAGTTCTTC	CASSVEDQYNEQFF
.	TRBV5-1	.	TRBJ2-7	13	TGCGCCAGCAGCCCGGTCCGCTCCTACGAGCAGTACTTC	CASSPVRSYEQYF
.	TRBV4-2	.	TRBJ1-6	15	TGTGCCAGCAGCCAAGATAATCAGGGTTATTCACCCCTCCACTTT	CASSQDNQGYSPLHF
TRBD2	TRBV30	.	TRBJ2-1	15	TGTGCCTGGAGTGAGCCTAGCGGGATCTACAATGAGCAGTTCTTC	CAWSEPSGIYNEQFF
.	TRBV7-7	once	TRBJ2-7	12	TGTGCTAGCAGCTTACCCCTCGGGCCTCAGTACTTC	CASSLPLGPQYF